The 24 T cell receptor beta chains presented below share a single source sample, sequenced in a study of blood T cell repertoires in COVID-19. Only in-frame clones appear in the TCRdb table, and some are missing; sequencing was by immunoSEQ multiplex PCR. The sample includes more than 15,000 clones, roughly 80% of them seen just once. The sequenced sample consisted of peripheral blood. The receptors come from a man aged 55 to 70 with active or convalescent COVID-19.

The chain joins TRBV3-1 (or the pseudogene TRBV3-2) to TRBJ2-7; 11 bases line up with TRBD1. The CDR3 is made up of 15 amino acids. The ends lost 4 bases at V and 3 bases at J; junction bases unmatched: 5. CDR1 and CDR2 (germline): LGHDT, YNNKEL (reference sequence). The CDR3 sequence: CASSLTGTGGYEQYF. The CDR3 nucleotides are TGTGCCAGCAGCCTGACCGGGACAGGGGGCTACGAGCAGTACTTC.

This chain links TRBV28 with TRBJ1-5, with a possible D match to TRBD1 (5 bases). CDR1 is MDHEN, CDR2 SYDVKM, per germline. This CDR3 is 15 amino acids long. Trimming shortened V by 3 bases and J by 8 bases, and 17 bases separated the two germline ends. The CDR3 protein is CASSFPLTAQEPQHF. The CDR3 nucleotides read TGTGCCAGCAGTTTCCCGTTAACTGCACAGGAGCCCCAGCATTTT.

This clone was seen a handful of times. The gene calls are TRBV10-2 and TRBJ2-1; TRBD2 matches at 11 bases. J was trimmed by 2 bases and V by 5 bases; bases with no gene match: 17. CDR3 length: 20 amino acids. Germline values: CDR1 WSHSY, CDR2 SAAADI. CDR3 region: CASSSPSGRSVLNAYNEQFF. DNA for the CDR3: TGCGCCAGCAGTTCCCCTAGCGGGAGGTCCGTTTTGAATGCCTACAATGAGCAGTTCTTC.

This clone has only a few counts. The chain recombines TRBV4-1 with TRBJ1-2; 7 bases are shared with TRBD1. In germline, CDR1 is MGHRA, CDR2 YSYEKL. The CDR3 sequence is 13 residues long. V gave up 1 base and J gave up 4 bases; unmatched junction bases: 0. The CDR3 sequence: CASSQGTGYGYTF. The CDR3 DNA follows: TGCGCCAGCAGCCAAGGGACAGGCTATGGCTACACCTTC.

The chain combines TRBV14 with TRBJ2-1; 12 nucleotides match TRBD2. Germline-derived CDR1 and CDR2 are SGHDN and FVKESK. The CDR3 runs to 15 residues. The ends lost 5 bases at V and 5 bases at J; junction bases unmatched: 4. The CDR3 nucleotides are TGTGCCAGCAGCGCTACTAGCGGGGGGAACAATGAGCAGTTCTTC. Amino acids: CASSATSGGNNEQFF.

In this sample, this clone turned up once. The CDR3 DNA is TGTGCCAGTAGTATAGGCGTCGACACTGAAGCTTTCTTT. The encoded protein is CASSIGVDTEAFF. This chain joins TRBV19 and TRBJ1-1, with no clear D. The CDR3 covers 13 residues. From germline, CDR1 is LNHDA and CDR2 SQIVND (reference sequence). V was cut by 1 base and J by 3 bases, with 6 bases left in between.

This sequence joins TRBV5-1 and TRBJ2-1; 9 bases fit TRBD1. Germline CDR1 and CDR2: SGHRS and YFSETQ. Unmatched junction bases numbered 5, after V lost 2 bases and J lost 5 bases. The CDR3 spans 15 residues. The CDR3 DNA sequence: TGCGCCAGCAGCTTAGGGACAGGGAGGGACAATGAGCAGTTCTTC. Translating it yields CASSLGTGRDNEQFF.

V gene TRBV6-4 combines with J gene TRBJ2-2; no clear D gene. Germline CDR1 and CDR2: MRHNA and SNTAGT. This CDR3 has 14 residues. V lost 6 bases, J lost 4 bases, and 12 bases lay in between. CDR3 protein: CASRELAGTGELFF. CDR3 DNA: TGTGCCAGCAGAGAATTAGCTGGCACCGGGGAGCTGTTTTTT.

This clone was detected a few times. The CDR3 here is CASSRRSGGAGGHYSTDTQYF. For the CDR3, the DNA is TGTGCCAGCAGCCGCCGATCCGGGGGAGCGGGGGGCCACTATAGCACAGATACGCAGTATTTT. This chain links TRBV4-2 with TRBJ2-3, with 9 positions matching TRBD2. The ends lost 4 bases at V and 0 bases at J; junction bases unmatched: 20. From germline, CDR1 is LGHNA and CDR2 YNFKEQ. The CDR3 has 21 amino acids.

CDR3 sequence (DNA): TGTGCCAGCAGCTTAGGTTACAGGGACAGTGGAGAGACCCAGTACTTC. This codes for CASSLGYRDSGETQYF. This chain joins TRBV7-9 and TRBJ2-5; 7 bases are a match to TRBD1. CDR1 is SEHNR, CDR2 FQNEAQ, per germline (reference sequence). CDR3 length: 16 residues. V lost 1 base and J lost 4; bases outside the gene matches: 9.

This clone was seen just once. V usage is TRBV7-9 and J usage is TRBJ2-7; 7 bases align to TRBD2. The CDR3 runs 14 residues. Trimming removed 5 bases from V and 3 bases from J; junction bases left unmatched: 7. Per the germline V gene, CDR1 is SEHNR and CDR2 is FQNEAQ (reference sequence). The CDR3: CASSPPGGGYEQYF. The CDR3 DNA follows: TGTGCCAGCAGCCCCCCGGGGGGTGGCTACGAGCAGTACTTC.

The chain recombines TRBV19 with TRBJ2-2, with D perhaps matching TRBD2 (6 bases). The CDR3 is 16 residues long. With 8 bases removed from V and 5 bases from J, the gap between germline ends came to 21 bases. Germline CDR1 LNHDA, CDR2 SQIVND (reference sequence). CDR3 protein: CASEQTATRGTGELFF. As DNA, the CDR3 is TGTGCCAGTGAGCAGACAGCGACTAGAGGGACCGGGGAGCTGTTTTTT.

V gene TRBV30 combines with J gene TRBJ1-5, with a possible D match to TRBD1 (5 bases). CDR1 GTSNPN and CDR2 SVGIG come from the germline V gene (reference sequence). The CDR3 is 17 residues long. Trimming shortened V by 0 bases and J by 1 base, and 16 bases separated the two germline ends. The CDR3, as DNA: TGTGCCTGGAGTGTACGTTCGACAGTCTCGAGCAATCAGCCCCAGCATTTT. It yields the protein CAWSVRSTVSSNQPQHF.

The rearrangement uses TRBV7-3 and TRBJ2-1; TRBD1 aligns across 9 bases. This CDR3 is 15 amino acids long. Germline V CDR1 and CDR2: SGHTA, FQGTGA. After removal of 5 bases from V and 7 bases from J, the junction contained 9 bases not matched to a gene. The CDR3 DNA sequence: TGTGCCAGCAGCCCAGGGACAGGGCTTTCGAATGAGCAGTTCTTC. Translated, it gives CASSPGTGLSNEQFF.

This clone was counted only a few times. The V and J genes are TRBV11-3 and TRBJ2-2; D is unclear. Germline V gene sequence: CDR1 SGHNT, CDR2 YENEEA. The CDR3 extends over 15 amino acids. Trimming stripped 2 bases from V and 2 bases from J, with 9 bases between. CDR3 nucleotides: TGTGCCAGCAGCTTATCGGGTACCAACACCGGGGAGCTGTTTTTT. It translates to CASSLSGTNTGELFF.

The chain is built from TRBV7-2 and TRBJ1-1, with 7 bases identical to TRBD1. The junction had 3 bases not matched to a gene; V was cut back by 4 bases and J by 1 base. CDR1 is SGHTA and CDR2 is FQGNSA in the germline V gene. The CDR3 covers 14 residues. Here the CDR3 DNA reads TGTGCCAGCAGCTCTCAGGGGGGGAACACTGAAGCTTTCTTT. Translated, it gives CASSSQGGNTEAFF.

The rearrangement links TRBV19 to TRBJ2-5, with D tentatively TRBD1 (5 bases). Germline V gene lookup returns CDR1 LNHDA and CDR2 SQIVND (reference sequence). The germline V and J ends were trimmed by 3 bases and 5 bases, with 16 bases remaining between them. This CDR3 comprises 15 residues. For the CDR3, the DNA is TGTGCCAGTAGTATCCAGGGATCCTTCACGGAGACCCAGTACTTC. It translates to CASSIQGSFTETQYF.

This clone has only a few counts. The chain has TRBV6-6 and TRBJ1-1; 8 nucleotides align to TRBD1. Germline-derived CDR1 and CDR2 are MNHNY and SVGAGI (reference sequence). The length of the CDR3 is 14 residues. Unmatched junction bases numbered 9, after V lost 6 bases and J lost 6 bases. CDR3 protein: CASRAQGVGAEAFF. DNA of the CDR3: TGTGCCAGCAGGGCACAGGGGGTCGGGGCTGAAGCTTTCTTT.

The chain carries TRBV18 and TRBJ2-2; D ambiguous. V shed 1 base and J shed 0 bases, with 12 bases lying between them. The germline V gene encodes CDR1 KGHSH and CDR2 LQKENI. The CDR3 spans 17 residues. In nucleotides, the CDR3 is TGTGCCAGCTCACCACAGGTGGTCAGGACGAACACCGGGGAGCTGTTTTTT. This translates into CASSPQVVRTNTGELFF.

In its sample, this clone is medium-sized. The chain joins TRBV5-1 to TRBJ2-5; no clear D gene. Germline V gives CDR1 SGHRS, CDR2 YFSETQ. V lost 0 bases and J 2 bases, leaving 14 bases between the germline ends. The CDR3 is made up of 16 amino acids. The CDR3 DNA reads TGCGCCAGCAGCTTGGCCCGACACACAAGGCAAGAGACCCAGTACTTC. Its protein is CASSLARHTRQETQYF. Full variable domain (missing parts from reference TRBV5-1 and TRBJ2-5): KAGVTQTPRYLIKTRGQQVTLSCSPISGHRSVSWYQQTPGQGLQFLFEYFSETQRNKGNFPGRFSGRQFSNSRSEMNVSTLELGDSALYLCASSLARHTRQETQYFGPGTRLLVL.

V gene TRBV5-1 combines with J gene TRBJ1-6; weak D call: TRBD1 (5 bases). With 0 bases removed from V and 7 bases from J, the gap between germline ends came to 17 bases. CDR3 length: 17 amino acids. From germline, CDR1 is SGHRS and CDR2 YFSETQ. CDR3 region: CASSLAPLDTSNSPLHF. CDR3 bases: TGCGCCAGCAGCTTGGCCCCTTTGGACACCTCCAATTCACCCCTCCACTTT.

The chain combines TRBV2 with TRBJ2-7; D may be TRBD1 (8 bases). This CDR3 has 14 amino acids. V lost 4 bases and J 6 bases, leaving 16 bases between the germline ends. In germline, CDR1 is SNHLY, CDR2 FYNNEI. In DNA form, the CDR3 reads TGTGCCAGCAGTGTGGACAGGGAGGGCGGCGAGCAGTACTTC. It codes for CASSVDREGGEQYF.

The chain is built from TRBV5-6 and TRBJ2-1, with 8 nucleotides matching TRBD1. The CDR3 spans 16 residues. V was clipped by 2 bases and J by 0 bases; unmatched bases: 4. Germline V CDR1 and CDR2: SGHDT, YYEEEE. The CDR3 region is CASSFRQGSSYNEQFF. The CDR3, as DNA: TGTGCCAGCAGCTTCAGACAGGGGAGCTCCTACAATGAGCAGTTCTTC.

The rearrangement uses TRBV18 and TRBJ1-2; D might be TRBD1 (6 bases). V was clipped by 6 bases and J by 8 bases, with 28 bases between them. CDR3 size: 17 residues. The germline gives CDR1 KGHSH, CDR2 LQKENI. The CDR3 region is CASSLASGTPSSEGYTF. CDR3 sequence (DNA): TGTGCCAGCTCCCTAGCCAGCGGGACACCTAGCTCAGAGGGCTACACCTTC.